This TCR beta chain was captured in a study of shared clonotypes between healthy human individuals. As for the study in general: Three plates were used per donor for CD4 naive, three for CD4 memory, two for CD8 naive and one for CD8 memory.

Original methodology: In the immunoSEQ data, sequences were junction-only and lacked quality scores, so filtering differed. Sequencing used immunoSEQ multiplex PCR; TCRdb keeps in-frame clones, though not all of them. V and J calls and clone size are those listed in that table; D and trimming were worked out from the DNA. The sample carries around 550,000 clones, around 96% recorded once. Naive CD8 cells, CD45RO-negative and positively selected for CCR7, excluded terminally differentiated effector memory CD45RA+ cells. The TCR was taken from a woman under 40 in good health. Sequencing was done on a sample of naive CD8+ T cells sorted from blood.

The CDR3 DNA reads TGTGCCAGCAGCTTGGGTGCAGTAGGGGTCACGTCCTACGAGCAGTACTTC. This gives the protein CASSLGAVGVTSYEQYF. The chain couples TRBV5-5 to TRBJ2-7, with D maybe TRBD1 (5 bases). Trimming pared 0 bases from V and 1 base from J, leaving 17 bases between. CDR3 length: 17 amino acids. Per germline, CDR1 SGHKS and CDR2 YYEKEE (reference sequence). Combining the CDR3 with reference TRBV5-5 and TRBJ2-7 gives the whole variable domain DAGVTQSPTHLIKTRGQQVTLRCSPISGHKSVSWYQQVLGQGPQFIFQYYEKEERGRGNFPDRFSARQFPNYSSELNVNALLLGDSALYLCASSLGAVGVTSYEQYFGPGTRLTVT.